This T cell receptor beta chain was sequenced in a study of CD8 T cells in ankylosing spondylitis. Study conclusions and caveats: One TCR beta motif, made up of eight highly homologous variants, appeared characteristic of ankylosing spondylitis blood. Clones linked to disease were reported to show significant enrichment in matched ankylosing spondylitis synovial fluid. With a CD8+ phenotype, disease-linked clones were relatively rare in peripheral blood.

Deletions cut 1 base from V and 1 base from J, with 8 bases between. CDR1 and CDR2 from the germline V gene are SGHRS and YFSETQ. The CDR3 contains 14 residues. This clonotype was seen more than once but under ten times. Its antigen is currently unknown. A quantitative 5'-RACE method, one with molecular barcodes, was used to make TCR beta libraries. One entry per CDR3 protein results from TCRdb running MiXCR on the 5' RACE reads. This sample has around 130,000 distinct CDR3 sequences, with approximately 6.8% found just once. This clonotype was obtained from a male donor with ankylosing spondylitis or in good health (not recorded which). V is TRBV5-1 and J is TRBJ1-1; the D is unclear. Sample: blood, either unsorted or a sorted T cell fraction (not recorded which). CDR3 sequence: CASSLTPANTEAFF. The CDR3 nucleotides read TGCGCCAGCAGCTTGACTCCAGCGAACACTGAAGCTTTCTTT.